Given below is one T cell receptor beta chain in context. The target antigen is unknown. The sample comes from a study of T-cell reconstitution after alpha-beta-depleted transplantation in children. A library of TCRbeta sequences, prepared with unique molecular identifiers, was generated. TCRdb passed the PCR reads through MiXCR, listing each CDR3 protein once. The repertoire consists of about 440,000 distinct CDR3 sequences, with roughly two fifths occurring once and the leading ten covering under 30%. Germline assignment: CDR1 SQVTM and CDR2 ANQGSEA. The V segment lost 6 bases and the J segment 0 bases; nucleotides outside the gene matches: 2. This CDR3 comprises 13 residues. General observations from the study: About two months after transplant, alpha-beta T cells reportedly came from several hundred expanded graft clones. At day 60, the high TCRbeta diversity found in some patients originated from recipient T cells and thymic progenitors that had survived. Most T-cell counts and diversity one year after the transplant came from T cells that were newly produced.

This TCR came from a girl aged 2 to 10 with aplastic anemia, due to receive a stem cell transplant. The chain has TRBV29-1 and TRBJ1-3, with 7 bases aligning to TRBD1. The specimen comprised PBMCs, sampled before TCRalphabeta/CD19-depleted stem cell transplant. The CDR3 here is CSVPGGSGNTIYF. CDR3 nucleotides: TGCAGCGTCCCAGGGGGCTCTGGAAACACCATATATTTT.